The entry that follows covers one T cell receptor beta chain sequence. Its specificity is unknown. This entry is derived from a study of cytomegalovirus exposure and HLA in healthy donors. Study results and caveats: The authors enumerated some 170 TCR beta chains as linked to cytomegalovirus. Presence/absence analyses treated sequencing depth as roughly uniform across donors.

The study ran its PCR with 60 Vbeta and 13 Jbeta primers. Here immunoSEQ multiplex PCR was the method, and the copy in TCRdb shows in-frame clones only, minus some. Altogether around 130,000 clones are present, just under 75% being singletons, with the ten largest covering 5.5% to 8.5%. Sequencing used PBMCs. This receptor was obtained from a man aged 35-49 years in good health and CMV-seropositive.

In DNA, the CDR3 is TGTGCCAGCAGCCTGACTGCTAGCACAGATACGCAGTATTTT. It codes for CASSLTASTDTQYF. This chain connects TRBV7-9 to TRBJ2-3; D ambiguous. The CDR3 length is 14 residues. Germline CDR1 SEHNR, CDR2 FQNEAQ (reference sequence). V was trimmed by 5 bases and J by 0 bases, leaving 9 bases between them.